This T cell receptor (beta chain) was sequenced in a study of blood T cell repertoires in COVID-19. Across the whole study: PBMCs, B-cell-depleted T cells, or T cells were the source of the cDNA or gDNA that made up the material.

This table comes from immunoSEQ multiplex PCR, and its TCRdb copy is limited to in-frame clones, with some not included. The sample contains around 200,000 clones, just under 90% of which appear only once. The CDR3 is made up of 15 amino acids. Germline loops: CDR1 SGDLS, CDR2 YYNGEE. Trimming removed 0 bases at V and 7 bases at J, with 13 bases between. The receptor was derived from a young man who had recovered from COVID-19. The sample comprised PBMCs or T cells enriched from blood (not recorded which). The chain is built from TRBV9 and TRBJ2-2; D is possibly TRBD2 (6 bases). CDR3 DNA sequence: TGTGCCAGCAGCGTAGATTGGCGGGACGTCGGGGAGCTGTTTTTT. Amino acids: CASSVDWRDVGELFF.